The rows below give T cell receptor beta chains drawn from one sample of a study of vaccination and CD4 T cells after COVID-19. Their antigen targets remain unknown. A single record per CDR3 protein comes from TCRdb applying MiXCR to the PCR reads. The top ten clones hold over 15% of a sample with several thousand distinct CDR3 sequences, 53% of them seen once. The sequenced material came from CD4+ T cells from blood, cultured in vitro. The receptors derive from a human donor in good health. Each CDR3 is given with its conserved first and last residue. A D gene is named only where the DNA matches it firmly. Clone size is given for some rows only: seen once, a few or many times, or a class if the clone is expanded.

d_gene,j_gene,abundance,v_gene,CDR3nt,CDR3aa
.,TRBJ1-6,.,TRBV6-2/TRBV6-3,TGTGCCAGCAGTTACTCGAGGGCAGCCTCAAATAATTCACCCCTCCACTTT,CASSYSRAASNNSPLHF
.,TRBJ1-2,.,TRBV7-9,TGTGCCAGCAGTTTTAACGGGGTGGAAGGATATGGCTACACCTTC,CASSFNGVEGYGYTF
.,TRBJ1-2,.,TRBV6-1,TGTGCCAGCAGTGCTCAAGGGGGATATGGCTACACCTTC,CASSAQGGYGYTF
.,TRBJ1-1,.,TRBV28,TGTGCCAGCAGACGCATCCCGTGGCAGGGGAACACTGAAGCTTTCTTT,CASRRIPWQGNTEAFF
TRBD1,TRBJ1-1,.,TRBV20-1,TGCAGTGCTACCCGGACAGGGGTTAACACTGAAGCTTTCTTT,CSATRTGVNTEAFF
TRBD1,TRBJ1-2,.,TRBV20-1,TGCGCTGCTAGTGCAGGGGGGTATGGCTACACCTTC,CAASAGGYGYTF
.,TRBJ2-2,.,TRBV15,TGTGCCACCAGCAGAGATTTCGGGATGAACACCGGGGAGCTGTTTTTT,CATSRDFGMNTGELFF
TRBD1,TRBJ1-5,few,TRBV7-2,TGTGCCAGCAGCTACACGACAGGGAGCAATCAGCCCCAGCATTTT,CASSYTTGSNQPQHF
TRBD1,TRBJ1-6,.,TRBV27,TGTGCCAGCAGTTTATCGGGACAGGTCCCTTGGGGCTATTCACCCCTCCACTTT,CASSLSGQVPWGYSPLHF
.,TRBJ1-1,.,TRBV18,TGTGCCAGCTCAGCGATCGGGGGGAACACTGAAGCTTTCTTT,CASSAIGGNTEAFF
.,TRBJ2-5,.,TRBV20-1,TGCAGTGCCAACCTACTAGACAAGGGGGAGACCCAGTACTTC,CSANLLDKGETQYF
TRBD2,TRBJ2-5,.,TRBV7-6,TGTGCCAGCAGCCTGACGACTAGCGGGGGGGCGGGGGAGACCCAGTACTTC,CASSLTTSGGAGETQYF
TRBD1,TRBJ1-1,few,TRBV7-9,TGTGCCAGCGGGACCATTCAGGGGGGGCGGAACACTGAAGCTTTCTTT,CASGTIQGGRNTEAFF
.,TRBJ1-1,.,TRBV7-2,TGTGCCAGCAGCGCGACGGGCGGGTTGACTGAAGCTTTCTTT,CASSATGGLTEAFF
TRBD2,TRBJ2-3,few,TRBV10-3,TGTGCCATCAGAATCGGACTAGCCGGCACAGATACGCAGTATTTT,CAIRIGLAGTDTQYF
TRBD2,TRBJ2-1,.,TRBV7-8,TGTGCCAGCAGCTTAGAGGGGTCGGGGGGCAATGAGCAGTTCTTC,CASSLEGSGGNEQFF
.,TRBJ1-2,.,TRBV7-2,TGTGCCAGCAGCCTAGACACCTATGGCTACACCTTC,CASSLDTYGYTF
.,TRBJ1-5,.,TRBV2,TGTGCCAGCAGTGAGACGTCTCAGCCCCAGCATTTT,CASSETSQPQHF